These T cell receptor beta chains were read from a single sample in a study of cytomegalovirus exposure and HLA in healthy donors. Profiling relied on immunoSEQ multiplex PCR, and the TCRdb table lists in-frame clones only, not all of them. The sample lists roughly 120,000 clones; 75% to 85% were seen once. What was sequenced was PBMCs. The receptors come from a man aged 35 to 55 in good health and CMV-seronegative. Each CDR3 is given with its conserved first and last residue. D genes are given only for firm matches. Some rows have no size entry. The others give once, few or many, or a class for an expanded clone.

- | TRBJ2-7 | TRBV5-6 | - | CASSQPGHRSSYEQYF | TGTGCCAGCAGCCAACCGGGACACCGGTCTAGCTACGAGCAGTACTTC
- | TRBJ1-5 | TRBV6-5 | - | CASSLTGPNQPQHF | TGTGCCAGCAGTTTAACAGGGCCCAATCAGCCCCAGCATTTT
- | TRBJ1-1 | TRBV14 | - | CASSLQIYDSRRTEAFF | TGTGCCAGCAGCCTTCAAATTTACGACAGCCGGAGAACTGAAGCTTTCTTT
- | TRBJ1-3 | TRBV6-1 | few | CASSLTAGNTIYF | TGTGCCAGCAGTCTTACGGCTGGAAACACCATATATTTT
- | TRBJ2-1 | TRBV29-1 | - | CSGQVSYNEQFF | TGCAGCGGACAGGTCTCCTACAATGAGCAGTTCTTC
- | TRBJ1-2 | TRBV13 | - | CASSPGAGDYGYTF | TGTGCCAGCAGCCCAGGGGCAGGGGACTATGGCTACACCTTC
TRBD2 | TRBJ2-1 | TRBV27 | - | CASSSSSGGGEQFF | TGTGCCAGCAGTTCTTCTAGCGGGGGGGGTGAGCAGTTCTTC
- | TRBJ1-2 | TRBV15 | - | CATSRGGDWNYGYTF | TGTGCCACCAGCAGAGGGGGGGATTGGAACTATGGCTACACCTTC
- | TRBJ1-1 | TRBV7-2 | - | CASSSQSGRGSPRETEAFF | TGTGCCAGCAGCTCCCAAAGTGGACGGGGGAGTCCCCGGGAGACTGAAGCTTTCTTT
- | TRBJ2-1 | TRBV5-6 | once | CASTPGSSDEQFF | TGTGCCAGCACCCCGGGGAGTTCGGATGAGCAGTTCTTC
- | TRBJ2-6 | TRBV5-6 | - | CASLTFSWSVANGLTF | TGTGCCAGCCTTACCTTTTCTTGGAGCGTGGCCAACGGCCTGACTTTC
- | TRBJ2-7 | TRBV25-1 | - | CASSGSGGPYEQYF | TGTGCCAGCAGTGGGTCAGGGGGGCCCTACGAGCAGTACTTC
TRBD1 | TRBJ1-2 | TRBV7-9 | - | CASSRDSSGYAF | TGTGCCAGCAGTCGGGACAGCTCTGGCTACGCCTTC
- | TRBJ2-1 | TRBV6-5 | - | CASRYVRSGYNEQFF | TGTGCCAGCAGATACGTGCGTAGCGGATACAATGAGCAGTTCTTC
- | TRBJ1-6 | TRBV28 | - | CASSPGVGNNSPLHF | TGTGCCAGCAGCCCGGGGGTGGGCAATAATTCACCCCTCCACTTT
- | TRBJ1-2 | TRBV7-8 | - | CASSLGPSGGYTF | TGTGCCAGCAGCTTAGGACCATCGGGTGGCTACACCTTC
TRBD2 | TRBJ2-5 | TRBV5-6 | - | CASSAGVGTQYF | TGTGCCAGCAGCGCGGGAGTCGGGACCCAGTACTTC
- | TRBJ1-1 | TRBV28 | - | CASSLSQGSTEAFF | TGTGCCAGCAGTTTGTCGCAGGGAAGTACTGAAGCTTTCTTT